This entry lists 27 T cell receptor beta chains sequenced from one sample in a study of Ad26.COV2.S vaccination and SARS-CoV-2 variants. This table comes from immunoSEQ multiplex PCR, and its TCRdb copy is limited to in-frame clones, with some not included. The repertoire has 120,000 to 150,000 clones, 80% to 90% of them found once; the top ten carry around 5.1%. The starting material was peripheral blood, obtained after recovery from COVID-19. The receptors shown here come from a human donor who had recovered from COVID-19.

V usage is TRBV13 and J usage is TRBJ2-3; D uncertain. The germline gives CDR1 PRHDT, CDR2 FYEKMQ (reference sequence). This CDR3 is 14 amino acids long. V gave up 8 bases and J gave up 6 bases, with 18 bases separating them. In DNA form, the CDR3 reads TGTGCCAGCGCATCAGCCCCAGCGAGGGATACGCAGTATTTT. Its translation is CASASAPARDTQYF.

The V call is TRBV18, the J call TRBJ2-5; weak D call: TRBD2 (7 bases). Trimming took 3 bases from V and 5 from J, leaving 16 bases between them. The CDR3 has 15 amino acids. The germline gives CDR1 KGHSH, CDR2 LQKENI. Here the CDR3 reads CASSPVWGGGETQYF. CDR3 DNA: TGTGCCAGCTCACCCGTCTGGGGGGGCGGTGAGACCCAGTACTTC.

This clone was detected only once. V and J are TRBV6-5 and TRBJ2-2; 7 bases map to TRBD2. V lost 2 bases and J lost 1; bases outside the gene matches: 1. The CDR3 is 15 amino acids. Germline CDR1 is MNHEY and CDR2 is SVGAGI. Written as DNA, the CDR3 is TGTGCCAGCAGTTACGGGGGGGGGAACACCGGGGAGCTGTTTTTT. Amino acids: CASSYGGGNTGELFF.

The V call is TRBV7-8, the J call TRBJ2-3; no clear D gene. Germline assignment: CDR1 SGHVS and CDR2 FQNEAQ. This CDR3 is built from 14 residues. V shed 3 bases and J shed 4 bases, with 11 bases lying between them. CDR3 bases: TGTGCCAGCAGCTTTAGTCCGCCGCCAGATACGCAGTATTTT. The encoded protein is CASSFSPPPDTQYF.

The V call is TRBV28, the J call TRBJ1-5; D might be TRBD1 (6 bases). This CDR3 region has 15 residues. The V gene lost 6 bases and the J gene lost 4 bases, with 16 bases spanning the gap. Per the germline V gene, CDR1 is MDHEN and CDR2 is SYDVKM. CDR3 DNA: TGTGCCAGCAGGATGGGGGCGCGAGGTAATCAGCCCCAGCATTTT. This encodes CASRMGARGNQPQHF.

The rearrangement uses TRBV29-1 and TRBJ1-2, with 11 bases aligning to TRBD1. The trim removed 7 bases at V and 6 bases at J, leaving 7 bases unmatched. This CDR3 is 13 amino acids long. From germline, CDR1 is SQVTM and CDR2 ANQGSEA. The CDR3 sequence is CSAGTGGFHGYTF. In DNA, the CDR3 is TGCAGCGCCGGGACAGGGGGATTCCATGGCTACACCTTC.

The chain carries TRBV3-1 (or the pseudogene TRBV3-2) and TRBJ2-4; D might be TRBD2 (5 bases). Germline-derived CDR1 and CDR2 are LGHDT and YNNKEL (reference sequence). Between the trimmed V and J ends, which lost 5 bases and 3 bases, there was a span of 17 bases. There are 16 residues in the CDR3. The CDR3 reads CASSGGNPICKNIQYF. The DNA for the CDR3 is TGTGCCAGCAGCGGAGGTAATCCCATTTGCAAAAACATTCAGTACTTC.

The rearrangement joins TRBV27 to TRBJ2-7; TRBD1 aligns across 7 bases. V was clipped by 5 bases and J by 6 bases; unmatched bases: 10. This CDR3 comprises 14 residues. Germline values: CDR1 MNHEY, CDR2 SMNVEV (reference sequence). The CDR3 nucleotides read TGTGCCAGCAGTGTTTACAGGGGACCCGTCGAGCAGTACTTC. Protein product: CASSVYRGPVEQYF.

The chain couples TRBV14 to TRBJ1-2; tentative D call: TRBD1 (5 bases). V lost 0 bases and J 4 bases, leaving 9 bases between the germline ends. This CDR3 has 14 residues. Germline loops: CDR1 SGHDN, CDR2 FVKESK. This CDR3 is CASSQDMGGYGYTF. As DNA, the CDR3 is TGTGCCAGCAGCCAAGATATGGGGGGCTATGGCTACACCTTC.

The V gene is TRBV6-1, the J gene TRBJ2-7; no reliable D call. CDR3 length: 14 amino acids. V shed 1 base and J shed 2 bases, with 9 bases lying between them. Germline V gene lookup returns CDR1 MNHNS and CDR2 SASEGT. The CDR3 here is CASSEVRKAYEQYF. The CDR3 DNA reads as TGTGCCAGCAGTGAAGTAAGAAAAGCCTACGAGCAGTACTTC.

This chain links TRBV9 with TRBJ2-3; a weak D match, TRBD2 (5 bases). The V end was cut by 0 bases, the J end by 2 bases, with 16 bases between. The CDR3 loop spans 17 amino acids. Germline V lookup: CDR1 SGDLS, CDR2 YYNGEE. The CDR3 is CASSVATFSGITDTQYF. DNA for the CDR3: TGTGCCAGCAGCGTAGCTACCTTTTCGGGGATCACAGATACGCAGTATTTT. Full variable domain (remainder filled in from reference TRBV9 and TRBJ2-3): DSGVTQTPKHLITATGQRVTLRCSPRSGDLSVYWYQQSLDQGLQFLIQYYNGEERAKGNILERFSAQQFPDLHSELNLSSLELGDSALYFCASSVATFSGITDTQYFGPGTRLTVL.

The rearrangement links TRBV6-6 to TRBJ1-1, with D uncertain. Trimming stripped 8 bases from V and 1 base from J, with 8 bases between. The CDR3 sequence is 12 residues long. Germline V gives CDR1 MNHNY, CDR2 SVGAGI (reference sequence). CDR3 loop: CASAKGNTEAFF. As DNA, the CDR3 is TGTGCCAGCGCGAAGGGGAACACTGAAGCTTTCTTT.

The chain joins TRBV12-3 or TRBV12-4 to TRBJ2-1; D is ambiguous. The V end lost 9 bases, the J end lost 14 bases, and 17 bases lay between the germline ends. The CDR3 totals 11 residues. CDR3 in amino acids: CASSAGSSEFF. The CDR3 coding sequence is TGTGCCAGTTCCGCCGGCAGCTCGGAGTTCTTC.

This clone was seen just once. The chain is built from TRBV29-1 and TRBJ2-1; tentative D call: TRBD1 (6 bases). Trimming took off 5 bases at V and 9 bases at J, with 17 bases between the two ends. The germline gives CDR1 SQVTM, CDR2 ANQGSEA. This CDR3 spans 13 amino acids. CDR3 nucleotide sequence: TGCAGCGTTCGAGAACAGGGTGGTGGTGAGCAGTTCTTC. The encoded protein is CSVREQGGGEQFF.

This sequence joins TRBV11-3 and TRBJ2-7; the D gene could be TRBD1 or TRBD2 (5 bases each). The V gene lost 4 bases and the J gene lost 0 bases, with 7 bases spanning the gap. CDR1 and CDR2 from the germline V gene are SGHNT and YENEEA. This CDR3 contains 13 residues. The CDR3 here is CASSSGTSYEQYF. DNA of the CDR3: TGTGCCAGCAGCTCCGGGACCTCCTACGAGCAGTACTTC.

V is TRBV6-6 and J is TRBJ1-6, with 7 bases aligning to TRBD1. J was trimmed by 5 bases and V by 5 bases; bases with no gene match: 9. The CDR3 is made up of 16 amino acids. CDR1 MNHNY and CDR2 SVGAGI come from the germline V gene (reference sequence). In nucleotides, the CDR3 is TGTGCCAGCAGTCAATCCGGGACAGAGAATAATTCACCCCTCCACTTT. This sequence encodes CASSQSGTENNSPLHF.

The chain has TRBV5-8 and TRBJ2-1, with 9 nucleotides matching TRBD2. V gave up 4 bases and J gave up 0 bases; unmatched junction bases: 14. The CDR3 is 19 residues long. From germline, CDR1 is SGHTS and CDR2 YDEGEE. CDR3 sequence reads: CASSPWGGGARRSYNEQFF. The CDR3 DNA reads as TGTGCCAGCAGCCCCTGGGGCGGGGGGGCCCGACGCTCCTACAATGAGCAGTTCTTC.

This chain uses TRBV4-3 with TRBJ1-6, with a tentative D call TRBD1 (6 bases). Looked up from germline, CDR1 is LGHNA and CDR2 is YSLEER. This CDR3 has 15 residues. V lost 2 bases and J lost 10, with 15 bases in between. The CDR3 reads CASSQMPGAQSPLHF. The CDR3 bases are TGCGCCAGCAGCCAAATGCCGGGGGCACAATCACCCCTCCACTTT.

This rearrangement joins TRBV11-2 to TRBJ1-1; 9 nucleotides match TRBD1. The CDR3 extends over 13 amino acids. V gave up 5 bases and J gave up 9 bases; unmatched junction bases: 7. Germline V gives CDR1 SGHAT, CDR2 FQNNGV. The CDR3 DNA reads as TGTGCCAGCAGCCCCTCCGGGACAGGGAAAGCTTTCTTT. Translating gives CASSPSGTGKAFF.

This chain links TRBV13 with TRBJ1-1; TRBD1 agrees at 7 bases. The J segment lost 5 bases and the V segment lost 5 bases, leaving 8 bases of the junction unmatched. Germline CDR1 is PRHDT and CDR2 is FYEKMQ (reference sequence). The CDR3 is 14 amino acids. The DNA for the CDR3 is TGTGCCAGCAGCGGATCAGGGGGGTGGACTGAAGCTTTCTTT. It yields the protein CASSGSGGWTEAFF.

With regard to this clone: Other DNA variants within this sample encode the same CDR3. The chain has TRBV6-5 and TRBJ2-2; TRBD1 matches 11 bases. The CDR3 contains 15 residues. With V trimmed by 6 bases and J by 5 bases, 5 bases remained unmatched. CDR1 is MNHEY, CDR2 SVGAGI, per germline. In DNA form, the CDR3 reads TGTGCCAGCAGAAGGGACAGGGGGTCTACCGGGGAGCTGTTTTTT. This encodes CASRRDRGSTGELFF.

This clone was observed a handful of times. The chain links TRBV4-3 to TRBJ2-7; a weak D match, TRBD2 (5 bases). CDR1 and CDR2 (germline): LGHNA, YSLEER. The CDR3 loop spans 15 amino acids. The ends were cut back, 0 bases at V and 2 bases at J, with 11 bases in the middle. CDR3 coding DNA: TGCGCCAGCAGCCAAGATCCCGGGGTTCCCTACGAGCAGTACTTC. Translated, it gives CASSQDPGVPYEQYF.

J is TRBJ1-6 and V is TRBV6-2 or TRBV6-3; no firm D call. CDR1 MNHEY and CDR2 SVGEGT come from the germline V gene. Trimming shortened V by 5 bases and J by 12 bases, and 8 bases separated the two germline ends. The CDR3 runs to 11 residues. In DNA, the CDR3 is TGTGCCAGCAGTCATCGGGGACCCCTCCACTTT. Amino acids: CASSHRGPLHF.

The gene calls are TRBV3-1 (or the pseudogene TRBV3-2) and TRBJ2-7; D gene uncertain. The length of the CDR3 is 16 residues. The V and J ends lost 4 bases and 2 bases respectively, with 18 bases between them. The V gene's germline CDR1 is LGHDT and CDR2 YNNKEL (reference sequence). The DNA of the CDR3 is TGTGCCAGCAGCCCGGTAAAGCTGGATCGAGCCTACGAGCAGTACTTC. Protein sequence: CASSPVKLDRAYEQYF.

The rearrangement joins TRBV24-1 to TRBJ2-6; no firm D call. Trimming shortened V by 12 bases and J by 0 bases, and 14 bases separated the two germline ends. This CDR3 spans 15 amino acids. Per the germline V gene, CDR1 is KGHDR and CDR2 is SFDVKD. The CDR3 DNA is TGTGCCGCCTCCAATTGGGACTCTGGGGCCAACGTCCTGACTTTC. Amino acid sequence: CAASNWDSGANVLTF.

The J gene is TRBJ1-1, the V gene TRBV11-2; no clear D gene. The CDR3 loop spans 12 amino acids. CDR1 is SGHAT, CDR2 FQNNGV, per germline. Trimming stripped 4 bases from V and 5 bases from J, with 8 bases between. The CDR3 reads CASSSFGTEAFF. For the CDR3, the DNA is TGTGCCAGCAGCTCGTTTGGGACTGAAGCTTTCTTT. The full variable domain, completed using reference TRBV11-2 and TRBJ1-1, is EAGVAQSPRYKIIEKRQSVAFWCNPISGHATLYWYQQILGQGPKLLIQFQNNGVVDDSQLPKDRFSAERLKGVDSTLKIQPAKLEDSAVYLCASSSFGTEAFFGQGTRLTVV.

This CDR3 is CASTPPTGSVQPQHF. CDR3 coding DNA: TGTGCCAGCACGCCCCCGACAGGGTCTGTTCAGCCCCAGCATTTT. The gene calls are TRBV28 and TRBJ1-5, with 7 positions matching TRBD1. In germline, CDR1 is MDHEN, CDR2 SYDVKM. V lost 7 bases, J lost 6 bases, and 12 bases stayed unmatched. The CDR3 has 15 residues.